This TCR beta chain was recorded in a study of blood T cell repertoires in COVID-19. Study details: Donors in the United States, Italy and Spain gave samples during acute or convalescent COVID-19. Sample material is recorded as cDNA or gDNA derived from T cells, B-cell-depleted T cells, or PBMCs.

How the authors handled the data: Amplification from reference gene primers served as the basis for estimated nucleated cell counts. Sequencing was performed with immunoSEQ multiplex PCR; in TCRdb, only in-frame clones are kept and a portion is missing. V, J and clone size derive from that table, while D and trimming were established from the DNA sequence. In the table there are approximately 63,000 clones, 86% of which are singletons. Germline V gene data show CDR1 as SGHNT and CDR2 as YYREEE (reference sequence). The CDR3 contains 16 residues. Germline trimming cut 0 bases from V and 2 bases from J; bases unmatched to any gene: 4.

The receptor was isolated from a woman over 75 with acute or convalescent COVID-19. Source material: peripheral blood. This chain uses TRBV5-4 with TRBJ2-5; 10 positions match TRBD2. In DNA, the CDR3 is TGTGCCAGCAGCTTGGGGGTAGCGGGAGGACAAGAGACCCAGTACTTC. Translation gives CASSLGVAGGQETQYF.